The T cell receptor (beta chain) under discussion was sequenced for a study of blood T cell repertoires in COVID-19 (dated by TCRdb to 2020 to 2022). At the level of the whole study: Samples from collaborators originated in the United States, Italy and Spain and spanned both the acute and convalescent phases of COVID-19. The material from the prospective study consisted of cDNA or gDNA derived from T cells, B-cell-depleted T cells, or PBMCs. Deeply sampled blood TCRbeta repertoires from subjects exposed to, actively infected with, or recovered from COVID-19 were included in the dataset. The repertoires were made available in a free public database intended to serve as a resource for research on the immune response to SARS-CoV-2. Samples came from the ongoing ImmuneRACE study (first 160 participants) plus 1,254 subjects from 6 global collaborators. Sample metadata almost always included a de-identified subject ID, COVID-19 status, age in years and sex. Where HLA class I and class II types were available, the types were taken from metadata supplied by the sample provider, not from assay-based typing. Study-level results and caveats: Clinical and demographic metadata were provided uncurated, with the amount varying by source and participant.

Samples from volunteer blood donors who had recovered from COVID-19 were contributed by a second Seattle source. Each collaborating institution followed its own protocols to collect whole blood in K2EDTA tubes. For TCRbeta analysis, collaborator samples were shipped as frozen whole blood, as isolated PBMCs, or as DNA extracted from either sample type. TCRbeta CDR3 regions were amplified from genomic DNA using the immunoSEQ Assay, a bias-controlled multiplex PCR. Concerning the study's data processing: Nucleated cell counts per sample were estimated from amplification of reference gene primers within the assay. To quantify the absolute abundance of each unique TCRbeta CDR3 rearrangement, sequence reads were collapsed and filtered. For each sample, productive Simpson clonality was calculated as the square root of Simpson's diversity index over productive rearrangements. The table was pulled from immuneACCESS by TCRdb, which kept in-frame rearrangements only. Such tables lose some clones; where checked, under half of the loss comes from unresolved V genes, and the rest has no known cause. The D gene and trimming were derived from the DNA, and the V and J assignments and clone size from that table. This sample comprises approximately 260,000 clones, 70% to 90% of them detected only once. Together, the top ten hold around 2.2% of the sample.

Comment on this clone: The target of this receptor is not known. Per-nucleotide qualities are absent, and no much larger clonotype sits a single base away.

V is cut by 4 bases and J by 3 bases, and the space between the germline ends is 17 bases. For CDR1 and CDR2, the germline V gene lists SGHNT and YENEEA. The CDR3 holds 16 amino acids from the cysteine to the phenylalanine. Only CDR3 DNA is held: 48 bases, read in frame from base 1. Source material: peripheral blood. Rearrangement joined TRBV11-3 to TRBJ2-3; the best D guess is TRBD1, with 5 bases matching. This TCR was recovered from a woman aged 40 to 50 who had recovered from COVID-19. The DNA sequence is TGTGCCAGCAGCTCAGAAAAGACAGCCCCAACAGATACGCAGTATTTT. This translates into CASSSEKTAPTDTQYF.